This T cell receptor (beta chain) appears in the sequencing data of a study of Ad26.COV2.S vaccination and SARS-CoV-2 variants. Only in-frame clones appear in the TCRdb table, and some are missing; sequencing was by immunoSEQ multiplex PCR. This sample carries about 430,000 clones, 75% to 95% of them seen once, and the ten largest clones take 12%. About this clone: Its antigen remains unknown.

Treatment given: over 15 received Ad26.COV2.S at low or high dose, single or two shots; 5 received placebo; per-sample allocation not given. Specimen acquisition occurred on day 63 following the initial vaccine or placebo injection. Whoever gave the sample was an adult aged 18-55 years in Boston. Immunization relied on an Ad26 vector, which expressed Wuhan-strain SARS-CoV-2 spike. CDR3 length: 14 amino acids. Germline loops: CDR1 MNHEY, CDR2 SVGAGI. V shed 6 bases and J shed 0 bases, with 11 bases lying between them. Study-wide results and limits: Reported post-vaccination CD8+ and CD4+ T cell responses to spike showed substantial breadth.

The sample in question was peripheral blood, obtained in a trial of Ad26.COV2.S vaccine versus placebo. The chain uses TRBV6-5 and TRBJ1-1; D is undetermined. This receptor was taken from a person aged 18-65 years who received the Ad26.COV2.S COVID-19 vaccine or a placebo. The CDR3: CASRSLFLNTEAFF. The DNA for the CDR3 is TGTGCCAGCAGGAGCCTATTTTTGAACACTGAAGCTTTCTTT.